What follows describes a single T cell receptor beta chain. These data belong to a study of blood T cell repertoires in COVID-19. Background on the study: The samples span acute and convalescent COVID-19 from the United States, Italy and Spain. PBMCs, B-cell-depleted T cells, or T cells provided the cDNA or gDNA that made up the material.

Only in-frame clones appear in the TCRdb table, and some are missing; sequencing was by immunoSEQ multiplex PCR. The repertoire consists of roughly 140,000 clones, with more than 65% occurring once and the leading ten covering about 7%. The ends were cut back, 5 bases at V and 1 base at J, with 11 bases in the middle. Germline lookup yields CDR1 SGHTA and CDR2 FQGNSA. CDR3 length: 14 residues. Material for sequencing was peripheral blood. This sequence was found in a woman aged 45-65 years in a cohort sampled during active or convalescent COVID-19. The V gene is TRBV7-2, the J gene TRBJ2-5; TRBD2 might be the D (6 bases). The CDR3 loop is CASSQGTFQETQYF. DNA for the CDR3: TGTGCCAGCAGCCAAGGGACTTTCCAAGAGACCCAGTACTTC.